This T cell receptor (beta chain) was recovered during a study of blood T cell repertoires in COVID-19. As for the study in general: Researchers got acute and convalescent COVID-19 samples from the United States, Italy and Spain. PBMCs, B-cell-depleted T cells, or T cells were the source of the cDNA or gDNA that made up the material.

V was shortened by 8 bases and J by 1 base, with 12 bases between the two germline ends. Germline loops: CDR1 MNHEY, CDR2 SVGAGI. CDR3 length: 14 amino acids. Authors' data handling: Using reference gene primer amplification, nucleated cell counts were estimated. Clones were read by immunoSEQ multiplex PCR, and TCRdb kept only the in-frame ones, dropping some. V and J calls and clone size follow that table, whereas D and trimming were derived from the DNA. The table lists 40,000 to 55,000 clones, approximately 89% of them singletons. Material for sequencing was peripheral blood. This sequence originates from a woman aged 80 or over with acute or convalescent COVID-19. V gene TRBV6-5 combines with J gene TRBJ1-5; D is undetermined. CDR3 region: CASALTFSNQPQHF. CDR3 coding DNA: TGTGCCAGCGCATTGACATTCAGCAATCAGCCCCAGCATTTT.